This T cell receptor (beta chain) is from a study of post-analysis software for immune sequencing data. Study as a whole: Disease trajectories encompassed relapsing-remitting, secondary progressive and progressive-relapsing multiple sclerosis. The study, taken as a whole, reports: Under F measure analysis, samples from one preparation batch co-clustered strongly. Patients carried roughly 5 TRBV segments more frequently than controls did, and TRBV5-6, TRBV5-1 and TRBV20-1 were among them. Controls showed significantly higher normalized Chao1 diversity than did multiple sclerosis patients.

The authors incorporated unique molecular identifiers into the TCR beta cDNA libraries. The yield from about 1 to 10 million T cells was approximately 500,000 cDNA molecules in total. TCRdb passed the PCR reads through MiXCR, listing each CDR3 protein once. The sample consists of roughly 400,000 distinct CDR3 sequences, 35% to 45% of them appearing once. This clonotype turned up a few times. Antigen: not known. The CDR3 length is 15 residues. The trim removed 0 bases at V and 6 bases at J, leaving 9 bases unmatched. Germline V gene lookup returns CDR1 SGHRS and CDR2 YFSETQ. The sequence was collected from a girl aged 2-10 years with multiple sclerosis. The rearrangement joins TRBV5-1 to TRBJ2-7; TRBD2 aligns across 7 bases. Sequenced sample: blood. In DNA form, the CDR3 reads TGCGCCAGCAGCTTGGGACCGGGACTACAGGCCGAGCAGTACTTC. It yields the protein CASSLGPGLQAEQYF.